This T cell receptor beta chain was sequenced during a study of T cells expressing NK-cell markers. As for the study in general: The authors derived TCR beta repertoires from sorted CD3+CD56+NKG2C+, CD3+CD56+NKG2C- and CD3+CD56-NKG2C+ T cells.

Production of TCR beta cDNA relied on 5'RACE template switching with UMIs. Reanalyzing the 5' RACE reads, TCRdb keeps one entry per CDR3 protein, without DNA. This listing includes about 160,000 distinct CDR3 sequences. Findings of the study overall: These clonotypes also led the CD3+CD56-NKG2C+ fraction in a few donors. As a fraction of CD8+ T cells, dominant NKG2C+ clonotypes reached roughly 1.0-8% in more than five donors.

Notes on this clonotype: Its antigen is unknown.

Germline loops: CDR1 DFQATT, CDR2 SNEGSKA (reference sequence). The CDR3 extends over 14 amino acids. The chain joins TRBV20-1 to TRBJ2-7; TCRdb picks TRBD2, but there is no DNA to check that call. This clonotype was sampled from a woman between 18 and 70 years old in good health. Sequencing was done on a sample of blood T cells: a sorted CD56 or NKG2C T cell subset, CD4+ or CD8+ T cells, or bulk PBMC T cells (not recorded which). This chain's CDR3 is CSAQRLAGAYEQYF.